These 21 T cell receptor beta chains share one sample of origin, sequenced in a study of human thymus T cells. Thymic tissue was derived from resections collected during corrective heart surgery. Clones were read by immunoSEQ multiplex PCR, and TCRdb kept only the in-frame ones, dropping some. The table records approximately 70,000 clones, 85% to 95% of them present only once. Sequenced input: thymus tissue. Receptors were obtained from a girl under three years old with a congenital heart defect but otherwise immunologically healthy.

This sequence joins TRBV27 and TRBJ2-2; 11 bases are shared with TRBD2. The V and J ends lost 7 bases and 7 bases, in that order; junction bases with no gene match: 11. Looked up from germline, CDR1 is MNHEY and CDR2 is SMNVEV (reference sequence). This CDR3 is 16 amino acids long. DNA of the CDR3: TGTGCCAGCACCCCATTTAAGGGACTAGCGGACGGGGAGCTGTTTTTT. It yields the protein CASTPFKGLADGELFF.

This chain links TRBV14 with TRBJ2-7; D tentatively fits TRBD1 or TRBD2 (5 bases each). The CDR3 extends over 14 amino acids. Trimming pared 3 bases from V and 0 bases from J, leaving 9 bases between. Germline-derived CDR1 and CDR2 are SGHDN and FVKESK. The CDR3 spells CASSQAGTSYEQYF. CDR3 sequence (DNA): TGTGCCAGCAGCCAGGCCGGGACCTCCTACGAGCAGTACTTC.

This clone was seen just once. J is TRBJ1-4 and V is TRBV18, with D perhaps matching TRBD1 (6 bases). The CDR3 is 15 amino acids. Per germline, CDR1 KGHSH and CDR2 LQKENI. V lost 1 base, J lost 8 bases, and 14 bases lay in between. CDR3 amino acids: CASSPQKGVREKLFF. As DNA, the CDR3 is TGTGCCAGCTCACCACAGAAGGGGGTTAGAGAAAAACTGTTTTTT.

This clone was observed a single time. The chain uses TRBV19 and TRBJ2-6; 12 bases are a match to TRBD1. V lost 5 bases to trimming and J lost 0 bases; unmatched junction nucleotides: 14. Germline assignment: CDR1 LNHDA and CDR2 SQIVND (reference sequence). This CDR3 has 21 residues. The CDR3, as DNA: TGTGCCAGTAGTTACCCCGGGACAGGGGGCGCCCAGAGCTCTGGGGCCAACGTCCTGACTTTC. This translates into CASSYPGTGGAQSSGANVLTF.

Only one count was recorded for this clone. V and J are TRBV28 and TRBJ1-2, with 7 bases that match TRBD1. Germline V gene lookup returns CDR1 MDHEN and CDR2 SYDVKM. V shed 2 bases, J shed 4 bases, and the junction held 13 bases outside the gene matches. The CDR3 is 17 residues long. The CDR3 here is CASSLRMRQGAFYGYTF. CDR3 nucleotide sequence: TGTGCCAGCAGTTTAAGGATGAGACAGGGAGCCTTCTATGGCTACACCTTC.

The V gene is TRBV6-1, the J gene TRBJ2-7, with D tentatively TRBD2 (5 bases). From germline, CDR1 is MNHNS and CDR2 SASEGT. V was cut by 5 bases and J by 1 base, with 15 bases left in between. This CDR3 has 15 amino acids. In nucleotides, the CDR3 is TGTGCCAGCAGTCTTAACGCCGGGAAATCCTACGAGCAGTACTTC. It specifies CASSLNAGKSYEQYF.

The gene calls are TRBV6-1 and TRBJ1-4; possibly TRBD1 for D (6 bases). The germline V gene encodes CDR1 MNHNS and CDR2 SASEGT. V lost 4 bases, J lost 4 bases, and 10 bases lay in between. This CDR3 spans 14 amino acids. The CDR3 coding sequence is TGTGCCAGCAGTGGGGGGCGGGATAATGAAAAACTGTTTTTT. Protein: CASSGGRDNEKLFF.

This sequence joins TRBV5-5 and TRBJ1-1; maybe TRBD1 (5 bases). The CDR3 loop spans 17 amino acids. Germline loops: CDR1 SGHKS, CDR2 YYEKEE (reference sequence). V was trimmed by 3 bases and J by 3 bases, leaving 21 bases between them. The chain's CDR3 is CASSSRQSGWEYTEAFF. DNA of the CDR3: TGTGCCAGCAGCTCTCGACAGTCCGGGTGGGAATACACTGAAGCTTTCTTT. Together with reference TRBV5-5 and TRBJ1-1, the CDR3 gives the full variable domain: DAGVTQSPTHLIKTRGQQVTLRCSPISGHKSVSWYQQVLGQGPQFIFQYYEKEERGRGNFPDRFSARQFPNYSSELNVNALLLGDSALYLCASSSRQSGWEYTEAFFGQGTRLTVV.

The chain carries TRBV7-8 and TRBJ2-5, with 13 bases aligning to TRBD2. Looked up from germline, CDR1 is SGHVS and CDR2 is FQNEAQ. V shed 0 bases, J shed 5 bases, and the junction held 3 bases outside the gene matches. The CDR3 is 16 residues long. The CDR3 reads CASSLAGTSGTETQYF. The DNA of the CDR3 is TGTGCCAGCAGCTTAGCGGGGACTAGCGGGACGGAGACCCAGTACTTC. The full variable domain, its missing parts supplied by reference TRBV7-8 and TRBJ2-5, is GAGVSQSPRYKVAKRGQDVALRCDPISGHVSLFWYQQALGQGPEFLTYFQNEAQLDKSGLPSDRFFAERPEGSVSTLKIQRTQQEDSAVYLCASSLAGTSGTETQYFGPGTRLLVL.

This chain joins TRBV27 and TRBJ2-7, with TRBD1 matching over 9 bases. Trimming took 1 base from V and 3 from J; bases not matched to a gene: 7. The CDR3 sequence is 16 residues long. The germline gives CDR1 MNHEY, CDR2 SMNVEV (reference sequence). The CDR3 is CASSLLGTGSGYEQYF. CDR3 DNA sequence: TGTGCCAGCAGTTTATTAGGGACAGGGTCTGGCTACGAGCAGTACTTC.

This chain connects TRBV5-1 to TRBJ1-2, with D possibly TRBD1 on 5 matching bases. CDR3 size: 13 residues. Germline loops: CDR1 SGHRS, CDR2 YFSETQ. V was cut by 6 bases and J by 8 bases, with 17 bases left in between. CDR3 residues: CASTRAQGGGYTF. CDR3 in DNA: TGCGCCAGCACGAGGGCCCAGGGTGGCGGCTACACCTTC. Filled out from reference TRBV5-1 and TRBJ1-2, the complete variable domain reads KAGVTQTPRYLIKTRGQQVTLSCSPISGHRSVSWYQQTPGQGLQFLFEYFSETQRNKGNFPGRFSGRQFSNSRSEMNVSTLELGDSALYLCASTRAQGGGYTFGSGTRLTVV.

The genes are TRBV7-2 and TRBJ1-2; D call uncertain. Trimming left V 3 bases short and J 4 bases short, with 9 bases between. This CDR3 spans 13 amino acids. Germline lookup yields CDR1 SGHTA and CDR2 FQGNSA. CDR3 sequence (DNA): TGTGCCAGCAGCTTTATCCCAGCCTATGGCTACACCTTC. It codes for CASSFIPAYGYTF. The variable domain in full, completed from reference TRBV7-2 and TRBJ1-2, reads GAGVSQSPSNKVTEKGKDVELRCDPISGHTALYWYRQSLGQGLEFLIYFQGNSAPDKSGLPSDRFSAERTGGSVSTLTIQRTQQEDSAVYLCASSFIPAYGYTFGSGTRLTVV.

The V and J genes are TRBV11-2 and TRBJ2-7, with a tentative D call TRBD2 (5 bases). CDR1 and CDR2 from the germline V gene are SGHAT and FQNNGV. V gave up 0 bases and J gave up 6 bases, with 15 bases separating them. The CDR3 runs to 15 residues. CDR3 sequence reads: CASSLDPSRRSEQYF. The CDR3 DNA sequence: TGTGCCAGCAGCTTAGATCCTAGCCGGCGCTCCGAGCAGTACTTC.

This chain uses TRBV5-1 with TRBJ2-1; D remains ambiguous. Germline loops: CDR1 SGHRS, CDR2 YFSETQ. V lost 0 bases and J lost 4, with 11 bases in between. CDR3 size: 15 residues. The CDR3 sequence is CASSLAGVEYNEQFF. The DNA of the CDR3 is TGCGCCAGCAGCTTGGCTGGGGTCGAGTACAATGAGCAGTTCTTC.

This chain joins TRBV6-1 and TRBJ1-5; tentative D call: TRBD1 (5 bases). Trimming pared 0 bases from V and 0 bases from J, leaving 12 bases between. Germline-derived CDR1 and CDR2 are MNHNS and SASEGT. CDR3 size: 17 residues. The CDR3 sequence: CASSEARGAPSNQPQHF. In DNA, the CDR3 is TGTGCCAGCAGTGAAGCGCGCGGGGCCCCTAGCAATCAGCCCCAGCATTTT.

The chain uses TRBV14 and TRBJ2-5, with 11 bases matching TRBD2. CDR1 is SGHDN, CDR2 FVKESK, per germline. V shed 5 bases and J 5 bases; nucleotides not matched to a gene: 16. This CDR3 is built from 18 residues. CDR3 nucleotide sequence: TGTGCCAGCAGCTATGGGGGTAGCGGGAGGGCGTCGGAGGAGACCCAGTACTTC. It specifies CASSYGGSGRASEETQYF. Full variable domain (missing parts from reference TRBV14 and TRBJ2-5): EAGVTQFPSHSVIEKGQTVTLRCDPISGHDNLYWYRRVMGKEIKFLLHFVKESKQDESGMPNNRFLAERTGGTYSTLKVQPAELEDSGVYFCASSYGGSGRASEETQYFGPGTRLLVL.

This clone was found once. The V gene is TRBV4-3, the J gene TRBJ2-1; TRBD2 matches at 9 bases. V shed 8 bases, J shed 3 bases, and the junction held 8 bases outside the gene matches. CDR1 and CDR2 (germline): LGHNA, YSLEER. The CDR3 is made up of 15 amino acids. The CDR3: CASASGVMYYNEQFF. CDR3 DNA: TGCGCCAGCGCTAGCGGGGTGATGTACTACAATGAGCAGTTCTTC.

This sequence joins TRBV21-1 and TRBJ2-7; no check of the table's D call, TRBD2, against the DNA was made. TRBV21-1 is listed as a pseudogene. This CDR3 region has 15 residues. CDR3: CASSNQYGISYEQYF. The CDR3 DNA reads TGTGCCAGCAGCAACCAATACGGGATATCCTACGAGCAGTACTTC.

The chain joins TRBV15 to TRBJ2-5, with TRBD1 as a possible D gene (6 bases). Trimming left V 1 base short and J 5 bases short, with 20 bases between. The CDR3 is 17 amino acids. CDR1 is LNHNV and CDR2 is YYDKDF in the germline V gene (reference sequence). CDR3: CATSRADQGRRWETQYF. The DNA of the CDR3 is TGTGCCACCAGCAGAGCAGACCAGGGGAGAAGGTGGGAGACCCAGTACTTC.

J is TRBJ1-2 and V is TRBV6-6, with D perhaps TRBD1 (5 bases). CDR1 MNHNY and CDR2 SVGAGI come from the germline V gene (reference sequence). Trimming took 6 bases from V and 5 from J, leaving 13 bases between them. This CDR3 is 13 amino acids long. The CDR3 protein is CASSPRGPYGYTF. The CDR3 bases are TGTGCCAGCAGCCCTCGGGGACCGTATGGCTACACCTTC.

This chain connects TRBV11-2 to TRBJ1-2; D not certain. CDR1 is SGHAT and CDR2 is FQNNGV in the germline V gene. The CDR3 covers 15 residues. With 5 bases removed from V and 4 bases from J, the gap between germline ends came to 17 bases. The DNA for the CDR3 is TGTGCCAGCAGCCCAAATTGGATATACAGCTATGGCTACACCTTC. Translated, it gives CASSPNWIYSYGYTF.